This is a list of T cell receptor beta chains from one sample in a study of siplizumab effects on memory and regulatory T cells. Libraries were prepared by immunoSEQ multiplex PCR; TCRdb keeps only in-frame clonotypes and omits some of them. This sample has about 100,000 clones, with roughly nine tenths found just once. Sequences were obtained from Tregs sorted from blood. The receptors were sampled from a human donor in good health. Each CDR3 is given with its conserved first and last residue. A D gene is named only where the DNA matches it firmly. Clone size is stated in some rows and not others, as once, few, many or a class when expanded.

D | J | V | size | DNA | CDR3
TRBD2 | TRBJ2-5 | TRBV11-2 | NA | TGTGCCAGCAGCTCGTGGACTAGCAAAGAGACCCAGTACTTC | CASSSWTSKETQYF
NA | TRBJ2-3 | TRBV11-1 | NA | TGTGCCAGCAGCTTATTGGGACTCACAGATACGCAGTATTTT | CASSLLGLTDTQYF
TRBD1 | TRBJ1-5 | TRBV5-5 | NA | TGTGCCAGCAGCCGAACAGGGGGAAGCAATCAGCCCCAGCATTTT | CASSRTGGSNQPQHF
NA | TRBJ1-1 | TRBV7-2 | NA | TGTGCCAGCAGTTTGAGCCGGTGGCCGAACACTGAAGCTTTCTTT | CASSLSRWPNTEAFF
TRBD1 | TRBJ2-7 | TRBV2 | NA | TGTGCCAGCAGGGGGACAGGGGATTACGAGCAGTACTTC | CASRGTGDYEQYF
NA | TRBJ2-6 | TRBV27 | NA | TGTGCCAGCAGCCTCGGGGCTGGGGCCAACGTCCTGACTTTC | CASSLGAGANVLTF
TRBD2 | TRBJ2-2 | TRBV18 | NA | TGTGCCAGCTCACCGCTGGGGGGTAGCGGGCCGAACACCGGGGAGCTGTTTTTT | CASSPLGGSGPNTGELFF
NA | TRBJ1-2 | TRBV2 | few | TGTGCCAGCAACTGGCAGGTCGGGGACTATGGCTACACCTTC | CASNWQVGDYGYTF
NA | TRBJ1-2 | TRBV5-1 | NA | TGCGCCAGCAGCACGACCCCAGCGGGTGTCGGGGTCTATGGCTACACCTTC | CASSTTPAGVGVYGYTF
NA | TRBJ1-3 | TRBV7-9 | NA | TGTGCCAGCAGCACGGGGACTCTCCGCTCTGGAAACACCATATATTTT | CASSTGTLRSGNTIYF
NA | TRBJ2-3 | TRBV6-5 | once | TGTGCCAGCAGTTACGGCAACCTCCACACAGATACGCAGTATTTT | CASSYGNLHTDTQYF
NA | TRBJ2-1 | TRBV5-1 | few | TGCGCCAGCAGCCTAAGGCCGAGGAATGAGCAGTTCTTC | CASSLRPRNEQFF
TRBD1 | TRBJ2-2 | TRBV9 | NA | TGTGCCAGCAGCGTACGGACAGGGTATAACACCGGGGAGCTGTTTTTT | CASSVRTGYNTGELFF
NA | TRBJ2-1 | TRBV7-3 | NA | TGTGCCAGCAGCTTATCGGGTTTGGGAGCAAATGAGCAGTTCTTC | CASSLSGLGANEQFF
NA | TRBJ2-1 | TRBV18 | NA | TGTGCCAGCTCACCGGGACTGGCAAACAATGAGCAGTTCTTC | CASSPGLANNEQFF
NA | TRBJ1-2 | TRBV2 | NA | TGTGCCAGCAGTGAAGTTGGCCAGGGAGTCTATGGCTACACCTTC | CASSEVGQGVYGYTF
NA | TRBJ2-3 | TRBV5-1 | NA | TGCGCCAGCAGCTTGTTCCCCCGGTTGGCAGATACGCAGTATTTT | CASSLFPRLADTQYF
NA | TRBJ1-5 | TRBV28 | NA | TGTGCCAGCAGTTTAGGCCAGAGAAATCAGCCCCAGCATTTT | CASSLGQRNQPQHF
TRBD2 | TRBJ2-3 | TRBV11-2 | NA | TGTGCCAGCGTCTCACTAGCGGGAGTGGTCAATACGCAGTATTTT | CASVSLAGVVNTQYF
NA | TRBJ2-7 | TRBV7-8 | NA | TGTGCCAGCAGCTTAGAACAGCTCTCCTGCGAGCAGTACTTC | CASSLEQLSCEQYF
NA | TRBJ2-7 | TRBV9 | NA | TGTGCCAGCAGCGCCGACTACGAGCAGTACTTC | CASSADYEQYF
NA | TRBJ2-3 | TRBV6-5 | NA | TGTGCCAGCAGTTACTCTATCGGGGCAAACACAGATACGCAGTATTTT | CASSYSIGANTDTQYF
NA | TRBJ2-1 | TRBV9 | NA | TGTGCCAGCAGCGGAGGACGGCGGGCCTACAATGAGCAGTTCTTC | CASSGGRRAYNEQFF
NA | TRBJ2-7 | TRBV28 | NA | TGTGCCAGCAGTTATAGTTTGCTGGTAACTTACGAGCAGTACTTC | CASSYSLLVTYEQYF
TRBD1 | TRBJ1-2 | TRBV29-1 | NA | TGCAGCGTTGATGGCAGGGGGCTGGATGGCTACACCTTC | CSVDGRGLDGYTF
NA | TRBJ2-5 | TRBV7-8 | NA | TGTGCCAGCAGCTACCTAGAGACCCAGTACTTC | CASSYLETQYF
TRBD1 | TRBJ1-2 | TRBV18 | NA | TGTGCCAGCTCACCGGGGGACAGGGACTTTGGCTACACCTTC | CASSPGDRDFGYTF
NA | TRBJ1-2 | TRBV5-1 | NA | TGCGCCAGCAGCTTAGGGGGTGATAACTATGGCTACACCTTC | CASSLGGDNYGYTF
TRBD2 | TRBJ2-1 | TRBV5-5 | NA | TGTGCCAGCAGCCCTGTTGGTAGCGGGAGATCCTACAATGAGCAGTTCTTC | CASSPVGSGRSYNEQFF
NA | TRBJ2-2 | TRBV4-1 | NA | TGCGCCAGCAGCCAAGAGATGGCTAGTCCCTCCGCCGGGGAGCTGTTTTTT | CASSQEMASPSAGELFF
NA | TRBJ1-4 | TRBV5-4 | NA | TGTGCCAGCAGCCCGGGACAAAGTAATGAAAAACTGTTTTTT | CASSPGQSNEKLFF
NA | TRBJ2-2 | TRBV2 | NA | TGTGCCAGCAGTTCGTCCGGAGCGAACACCGGGGAGCTGTTTTTT | CASSSSGANTGELFF
TRBD1 | TRBJ2-6 | TRBV5-6 | NA | TGTGCCAGTCGGGACAGTAAAGTTGGGGCCAACGTCCTGACTTTC | CASRDSKVGANVLTF
NA | TRBJ1-2 | TRBV7-9 | NA | TGTGCCAGCAGCTTAGGTGTGGGGCTTCCCACTACAACCTTC | CASSLGVGLPTTTF
TRBD1 | TRBJ2-7 | TRBV10-3 | NA | TGTGCCATCGGGACAGGGTCCTACGAGCAGTACTTC | CAIGTGSYEQYF
NA | TRBJ1-1 | TRBV7-8 | NA | TGTGCCAGCAGCCGGCAGGTGAACACTGAAGCTTTCTTT | CASSRQVNTEAFF
TRBD1 | TRBJ2-3 | TRBV10-3 | once | TGTGCCATCAGTGGAGAGTTGGGACAGGGGACTAGCACAGATACGCAGTATTTT | CAISGELGQGTSTDTQYF
TRBD2 | TRBJ2-1 | TRBV5-1 | NA | TGCGCCAGCAGCTTTGGACTAGCGGGACTGAACAATGAGCAGTTCTTC | CASSFGLAGLNNEQFF
TRBD1 | TRBJ1-6 | TRBV27 | NA | TGTGCCAGCAGTTTTCTACGGACAGGTTATAATTCACCCCTCCACTTT | CASSFLRTGYNSPLHF
NA | TRBJ1-3 | TRBV19 | NA | TGTGCCAGTAGAAAAACCGGGGTCCTCATTGGAAACACCATATATTTT | CASRKTGVLIGNTIYF
TRBD1 | TRBJ2-5 | TRBV2 | NA | TGTGCCAGCAGGGTACAGGGGACAAACCAAGAGACCCAGTACTTC | CASRVQGTNQETQYF
TRBD2 | TRBJ2-7 | TRBV29-1 | NA | TGCAGCGTTGGCCCGGGTGGCGGGAGGGGGACCTACGAGCAGTACTTC | CSVGPGGGRGTYEQYF
NA | TRBJ2-7 | TRBV13 | NA | TGTGCCAGCAGCTTAAGACCTAGCCCCACCTACGAGCAGTACTTC | CASSLRPSPTYEQYF
TRBD1 | TRBJ2-7 | TRBV6-6 | NA | TGTGCCAGCAGTTCTTCTTCTTGGGACAGACCCTACGAGCAGTACTTC | CASSSSSWDRPYEQYF
TRBD1 | TRBJ1-3 | TRBV7-6 | NA | TGTGCCAGCAGCCCGATACGACAGGGGTTCGGAGGAAACACCATATATTTT | CASSPIRQGFGGNTIYF
NA | TRBJ1-5 | TRBV4-1 | NA | TGCGCCAGCAGCCAAGAGGAAGTGGCTAATCCAGGTCAGCCCCAGCATTTT | CASSQEEVANPGQPQHF
NA | TRBJ2-5 | TRBV5-6 | NA | TGTGCCAGCAGCCTACCCCTGGGGCACGAGACCCAGTACTTC | CASSLPLGHETQYF
NA | TRBJ2-5 | TRBV29-1 | NA | TGCAGCGTTTCCGGGGCCCCCCAAGAGACCCAGTACTTC | CSVSGAPQETQYF